The next 32 T cell receptor beta chains were all read from a single sample in a study of sequential checkpoint blockade in melanoma. Some clones are missing from TCRdb's copy, which holds only in-frame ones; the method was immunoSEQ multiplex PCR. Here the sample spans some 10,000 clones, 24% being singletons. Indicated treatment: randomized to nivolumab then ipilimumab (arm A) or the reverse (arm B). The material was tumor tissue (inferred from file names), obtained from a patient given nivolumab and ipilimumab in sequence. The source of these receptors is a human donor with melanoma.

The chain is built from TRBV30 and TRBJ1-1; D might be TRBD1 (6 bases). Deletions cut 7 bases from V and 4 bases from J, with 13 bases between. The length of the CDR3 is 12 residues. In germline, CDR1 is GTSNPN, CDR2 SVGIG (reference sequence). CDR3 sequence reads: CASRTAGTEAFF. As DNA, the CDR3 is TGTGCCTCGCGGACAGCGGGCACTGAAGCTTTCTTT.

This sequence joins TRBV10-2 and TRBJ2-2, with D possibly TRBD2 on 6 matching bases. Germline V lookup: CDR1 WSHSY, CDR2 SAAADI. V was pared by 3 bases and J by 0 bases, with 11 bases between. CDR3 length equals 16 residues. The CDR3: CASSDRRGTNTGELFF. The CDR3 nucleotides read TGCGCCAGCAGTGATAGGAGGGGAACGAACACCGGGGAGCTGTTTTTT.

By share of the sample, this clone is medium-sized (0.01 to 0.1%). The chain recombines TRBV11-3 with TRBJ2-7; D call uncertain. The CDR3 sequence is 14 residues long. Germline lookup yields CDR1 SGHNT and CDR2 YENEEA. The ends were cut back, 1 base at V and 0 bases at J, with 7 bases in the middle. The CDR3 reads CASSLGSYSYEQYF. The CDR3 DNA sequence: TGTGCCAGCAGCTTAGGCTCTTACTCCTACGAGCAGTACTTC.

The chain recombines TRBV30 with TRBJ1-2; no firm D call. Germline V CDR1 and CDR2: GTSNPN, SVGIG (reference sequence). Trimming stripped 0 bases from V and 10 bases from J, with 18 bases between. The CDR3 loop spans 14 amino acids. CDR3 residues: CAWSVGHAVRAYTF. The DNA of the CDR3 is TGTGCCTGGAGTGTAGGCCACGCCGTCCGAGCCTACACCTTC. Full variable domain (missing parts from reference TRBV30 and TRBJ1-2): SQTIHQWPATLVQPVGSPLSLECTVEGTSNPNLYWYRQAAGRGLQLLFYSVGIGQISSEVPQNLSASRPQDRQFILSSKKLLLSDSGFYLCAWSVGHAVRAYTFGSGTRLTVV.

This clone was seen only a few times. This rearrangement joins TRBV15 to TRBJ1-4; 8 bases are shared with TRBD1. CDR3 length: 16 amino acids. The germline V gene encodes CDR1 LNHNV and CDR2 YYDKDF (reference sequence). Unmatched junction bases numbered 2, after V lost 0 bases and J lost 2 bases. CDR3 in DNA: TGTGCCACCAGCAGAGACTCAGGGGGCACTAATGAAAAACTGTTTTTT. Residues: CATSRDSGGTNEKLFF.

This clone was detected only a few times. V is TRBV11-3 and J is TRBJ2-6; 7 bases map to TRBD1. Per germline, CDR1 SGHNT and CDR2 YENEEA. J was trimmed by 1 base and V by 3 bases; bases with no gene match: 9. The CDR3 extends over 18 amino acids. CDR3 sequence: CASSLGDRKNSGANVLTF. The CDR3 bases are TGTGCCAGCAGCTTGGGGGACAGAAAGAATTCTGGGGCCAACGTCCTGACTTTC. The full variable domain, its missing parts supplied by reference TRBV11-3 and TRBJ2-6, is EAGVVQSPRYKIIEKKQPVAFWCNPISGHNTLYWYLQNLGQGPELLIRYENEEAVDDSQLPKDRFSAERLKGVDSTLKIQPAELGDSAVYLCASSLGDRKNSGANVLTFGAGSRLTVL.

The V and J genes are TRBV19 and TRBJ2-7, with TRBD2 as a possible D gene (6 bases). V lost 5 bases and J 4 bases, leaving 15 bases between the germline ends. Germline V gene sequence: CDR1 LNHDA, CDR2 SQIVND (reference sequence). The CDR3 is 14 residues long. CDR3 sequence (DNA): TGTGCCAGTAGTCCGCTCGGGAGAAGGTACGAGCAGTACTTC. The encoded protein is CASSPLGRRYEQYF.

The chain couples TRBV11-3 to TRBJ2-1, with TRBD2 matching over 9 bases. CDR3 length: 16 amino acids. Germline loops: CDR1 SGHNT, CDR2 YENEEA. Trimming cost V 5 bases and J 8 bases; bases outside gene matches: 13. CDR3: CASSPRGTSSDHEQFF. For the CDR3, the DNA is TGTGCCAGCAGCCCCAGGGGGACTAGCTCTGACCATGAGCAGTTCTTC.

This clone was observed at least ten times. This sequence joins TRBV9 and TRBJ2-2; TRBD2 matches at 10 bases. With V trimmed by 3 bases and J by 2 bases, 10 bases remained unmatched. This CDR3 is built from 18 residues. Germline V gene lookup returns CDR1 SGDLS and CDR2 YYNGEE. Here the CDR3 reads CASSDPLAGIFNTGELFF. The CDR3 DNA sequence: TGTGCCAGCAGCGATCCACTAGCGGGGATCTTCAACACCGGGGAGCTGTTTTTT.

The chain carries TRBV29-1 and TRBJ2-3; weak D call: TRBD2 (5 bases). Germline V gene data show CDR1 as SQVTM and CDR2 as ANQGSEA. Trimming cost V 4 bases and J 0 bases, with 29 bases left between them. The CDR3 is made up of 20 amino acids. The CDR3 DNA reads TGCAGCGTTGCCCATCAGCTGGCTGGCGGGTACTCATCTAGCACAGATACGCAGTATTTT. Amino acid sequence: CSVAHQLAGGYSSSTDTQYF.

Ten or more counts support this clone. The V call is TRBV7-2, the J call TRBJ1-3; no definite D call. This CDR3 spans 13 amino acids. Per germline, CDR1 SGHTA and CDR2 FQGNSA. The ends were cut back, 6 bases at V and 0 bases at J, with 6 bases in the middle. CDR3 sequence: CASSLSSGNTIYF. As DNA, the CDR3 is TGTGCCAGCAGTTTGAGCTCTGGAAACACCATATATTTT.

V gene TRBV19 combines with J gene TRBJ2-3; 10 nucleotides align to TRBD2. The CDR3 consists of 14 residues. The junction had 2 bases not matched to a gene; V was cut back by 5 bases and J by 3 bases. The germline V gene has CDR1 LNHDA and CDR2 SQIVND (reference sequence). The CDR3: CASSVTSGTDTQYF. CDR3 bases: TGTGCCAGTAGTGTGACTAGCGGGACAGATACGCAGTATTTT.

This clone was seen a few times. J is TRBJ1-1 and V is TRBV29-1; 9 bases line up with TRBD1. Germline-derived CDR1 and CDR2 are SQVTM and ANQGSEA. Trimming removed 6 bases from V and 6 bases from J; junction bases left unmatched: 14. This CDR3 is built from 15 residues. CDR3 sequence: CSVVGTGKILSEAFF. As DNA, the CDR3 is TGCAGCGTAGTCGGGACAGGGAAGATTTTGTCTGAAGCTTTCTTT.

The CDR3 here is CASSLGGGGVRYNEQFF. The CDR3 coding sequence is TGTGCCAGCAGCTTAGGAGGCGGGGGGGTCCGGTACAATGAGCAGTTCTTC. J is TRBJ2-1 and V is TRBV11-3, with 9 bases aligning to TRBD2. V lost 1 base to trimming and J lost 4 bases; unmatched junction nucleotides: 8. The germline V gene has CDR1 SGHNT and CDR2 YENEEA. The CDR3 is made up of 17 amino acids.

The rearrangement uses TRBV10-2 and TRBJ2-7; 12 positions agree with TRBD1. Germline CDR1 WSHSY, CDR2 SAAADI. V gave up 4 bases and J gave up 6 bases; unmatched junction bases: 4. The CDR3 consists of 14 residues. The CDR3 coding sequence is TGCGCCAGCAGTGTGGGACAGGGGGCTCGCGAGCAGTACTTC. It yields the protein CASSVGQGAREQYF.

In this sample, this clone turned up many times. The V gene is TRBV28, the J gene TRBJ2-1, with D perhaps TRBD1 (5 bases). V was clipped by 4 bases and J by 5 bases, with 12 bases between them. The CDR3 sequence is 14 residues long. Germline V CDR1 and CDR2: MDHEN, SYDVKM. In nucleotides, the CDR3 is TGTGCCAGCAGTTGGGGCCCCAAGGACAATGAGCAGTTCTTC. Translation gives CASSWGPKDNEQFF.

This chain links TRBV1 with TRBJ1-5. TRBV1 is tagged as a pseudogene. This CDR3 has 16 residues. The CDR3 loop reads CTSSAGNFGSNQPQHF. In DNA, the CDR3 is TGCACCAGCAGCGCGGGGAATTTTGGTAGCAATCAGCCCCAGCATTTT.

The chain employs TRBV5-1 and TRBJ2-7; D is possibly TRBD2 (7 bases). The CDR3 is 16 amino acids. CDR1 and CDR2 (germline): SGHRS, YFSETQ. Trimming left V 4 bases short and J 1 base short, with 18 bases between. CDR3 sequence reads: CASSGGPSSGSYEQYF. The CDR3 DNA follows: TGCGCCAGCAGCGGGGGGCCGTCTAGCGGTTCCTACGAGCAGTACTTC. Full variable domain (missing parts from reference TRBV5-1 and TRBJ2-7): KAGVTQTPRYLIKTRGQQVTLSCSPISGHRSVSWYQQTPGQGLQFLFEYFSETQRNKGNFPGRFSGRQFSNSRSEMNVSTLELGDSALYLCASSGGPSSGSYEQYFGPGTRLTVT.

In this sample, this clone turned up a few times. The chain combines TRBV10-2 with TRBJ2-7, with D unclear. V gave up 7 bases and J gave up 3 bases, with 10 bases separating them. CDR1 is WSHSY, CDR2 SAAADI, per germline. The CDR3 is made up of 12 amino acids. CDR3 in DNA: TGCGCCAGCAAAGGGTCTAACTACGAGCAGTACTTC. This codes for CASKGSNYEQYF.

The chain couples TRBV29-1 to TRBJ1-1, with D maybe TRBD1 (6 bases). The CDR3 sequence is 14 residues long. The V gene lost 7 bases and the J gene lost 0 bases, with 15 bases spanning the gap. Germline CDR1 SQVTM, CDR2 ANQGSEA. The CDR3 reads CSGAVGAVNTEAFF. The CDR3 nucleotides are TGCAGCGGCGCAGTGGGGGCGGTGAACACTGAAGCTTTCTTT.

This clone was picked up many times. The chain employs TRBV11-3 and TRBJ1-4, with TRBD1 matching 9 bases. CDR1 and CDR2 (germline): SGHNT, YENEEA. J was trimmed by 0 bases and V by 3 bases; bases with no gene match: 11. The CDR3 consists of 19 residues. As DNA, the CDR3 is TGTGCCAGCAGCTTCGGGACAGGGCCTTTAGTTGCAACTAATGAAAAACTGTTTTTT. Translated, it gives CASSFGTGPLVATNEKLFF.

This clone was seen repeatedly, ten times or more. The chain carries TRBV11-3 and TRBJ2-1; TRBD2 matches 14 bases. Germline CDR1 reads SGHNT; CDR2 reads YENEEA. J was trimmed by 3 bases and V by 6 bases; bases with no gene match: 4. This CDR3 region has 16 residues. CDR3 residues: CASSRTSGRYYNEQFF. As DNA, the CDR3 is TGTGCCAGCAGTAGGACTAGCGGGAGGTACTACAATGAGCAGTTCTTC.

The CDR3 reads CASSYSKRGNQPQHF. The CDR3 DNA reads TGTGCCAGCAGTTACTCGAAAAGGGGCAATCAGCCCCAGCATTTT. The chain uses TRBV6-8 and TRBJ1-5; D is undetermined. This CDR3 is 15 amino acids long. Trimming stripped 0 bases from V and 2 bases from J, with 8 bases between. Germline assignment: CDR1 MNHGY and CDR2 SAAAGT.

This clone came up a few times. This chain joins TRBV29-1 and TRBJ2-1, with no clear D. Germline CDR1 and CDR2: SQVTM and ANQGSEA. This CDR3 region has 13 residues. Trimming pared 5 bases from V and 6 bases from J, leaving 14 bases between. The CDR3 coding sequence is TGCAGCGTTACCAACAACCCCCCCAATGAGCAGTTCTTC. It encodes CSVTNNPPNEQFF.

V gene TRBV19 combines with J gene TRBJ2-1; possible D gene TRBD1, 5 bases. This CDR3 comprises 13 residues. Between the trimmed V and J ends, which lost 4 bases and 1 base, there was a span of 5 bases. Germline V lookup: CDR1 LNHDA, CDR2 SQIVND (reference sequence). The CDR3 DNA reads as TGTGCCAGTAGTAGGACATCCTACAATGAGCAGTTCTTC. This gives the protein CASSRTSYNEQFF.

This rearrangement joins TRBV30 to TRBJ1-6, with 8 bases identical to TRBD1. Germline CDR1 and CDR2: GTSNPN and SVGIG (reference sequence). CDR3 length: 17 residues. Germline trimming cut 0 bases from V and 5 bases from J; bases unmatched to any gene: 9. The DNA of the CDR3 is TGTGCCTGGAGTGTACGGTCAGGGGGCTACGATAATTCACCCCTCCACTTT. This gives the protein CAWSVRSGGYDNSPLHF.

This clone was observed many times. The chain joins TRBV9 to TRBJ2-7, with D tentatively TRBD1 (6 bases). The length of the CDR3 is 14 residues. Looked up from germline, CDR1 is SGDLS and CDR2 is YYNGEE. Trimming removed 2 bases at V and 3 bases at J, with 12 bases between. CDR3 bases: TGTGCCAGCAGCGTTACAGGGAGCGGCTACGAGCAGTACTTC. The encoded protein is CASSVTGSGYEQYF. Using reference TRBV9 and TRBJ2-7 for the parts outside the CDR3, the full variable domain is DSGVTQTPKHLITATGQRVTLRCSPRSGDLSVYWYQQSLDQGLQFLIQYYNGEERAKGNILERFSAQQFPDLHSELNLSSLELGDSALYFCASSVTGSGYEQYFGPGTRLTVT.

This chain links TRBV6-4 with TRBJ1-5; 8 bases align to TRBD1. In germline, CDR1 is MRHNA, CDR2 SNTAGT. This CDR3 is 15 amino acids long. After removal of 6 bases from V and 2 bases from J, the junction contained 6 bases not matched to a gene. CDR3 bases: TGTGCCAGCAGGGAGACAGGGGTAGGCAATCAGCCCCAGCATTTT. Encoded protein: CASRETGVGNQPQHF.

This clone was recorded a few times. V and J are TRBV2 and TRBJ2-1; no reliable D call. Trimming took off 5 bases at V and 10 bases at J, with 15 bases between the two ends. Germline V gene lookup returns CDR1 SNHLY and CDR2 FYNNEI. The CDR3 is made up of 13 amino acids. This chain's CDR3 is CASSTGRLGEQFF. CDR3 coding DNA: TGTGCCAGCAGTACCGGACGGTTAGGAGAGCAGTTCTTC.

The rearrangement links TRBV30 to TRBJ1-1, with D hard to call. CDR3 size: 12 residues. Trimming removed 3 bases from V and 11 bases from J, with 16 bases in between. The germline gives CDR1 GTSNPN, CDR2 SVGIG (reference sequence). The CDR3 sequence: CAWRRESKVAFF. DNA for the CDR3: TGTGCCTGGAGACGCGAATCTAAAGTGGCTTTCTTT.

J is TRBJ2-3 and V is TRBV11-3; 8 bases map to TRBD2. Unmatched junction bases numbered 8, after V lost 4 bases and J lost 5 bases. This CDR3 is built from 15 residues. Germline values: CDR1 SGHNT, CDR2 YENEEA. The DNA of the CDR3 is TGTGCCAGCAGCTCCCAAGCGGGAGCGGTAGATACGCAGTATTTT. Amino acid sequence: CASSSQAGAVDTQYF.

This clone was detected many times. V is TRBV11-3 and J is TRBJ2-5, with TRBD1 matching 10 bases. CDR1 and CDR2 (germline): SGHNT, YENEEA. CDR3 size: 14 residues. With 3 bases clipped from V and 4 bases from J, the junction kept 2 bases outside the gene matches. CDR3 residues: CASSLGTGVETQYF. The DNA for the CDR3 is TGTGCCAGCAGCTTGGGGACAGGGGTAGAGACCCAGTACTTC. Complete variable domain (other parts from reference TRBV11-3 and TRBJ2-5): EAGVVQSPRYKIIEKKQPVAFWCNPISGHNTLYWYLQNLGQGPELLIRYENEEAVDDSQLPKDRFSAERLKGVDSTLKIQPAELGDSAVYLCASSLGTGVETQYFGPGTRLLVL.